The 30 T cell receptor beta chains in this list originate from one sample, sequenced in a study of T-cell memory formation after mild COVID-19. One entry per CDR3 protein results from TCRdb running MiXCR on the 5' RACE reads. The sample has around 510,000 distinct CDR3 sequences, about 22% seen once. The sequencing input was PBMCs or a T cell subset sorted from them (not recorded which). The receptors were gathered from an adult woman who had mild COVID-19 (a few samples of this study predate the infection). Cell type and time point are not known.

CDR3 residues: CASRQTSGGAPDTQYF. In DNA form, the CDR3 reads TGTGCCAGCAGACAGACTAGCGGGGGGGCCCCAGATACGCAGTATTTT. The chain is built from TRBV4-2 and TRBJ2-3; TRBD2 matches 14 bases. CDR1 LGHNA and CDR2 YNFKEQ come from the germline V gene. The CDR3 has 16 residues. The junction had 6 bases not matched to a gene; V was cut back by 6 bases and J by 4 bases.

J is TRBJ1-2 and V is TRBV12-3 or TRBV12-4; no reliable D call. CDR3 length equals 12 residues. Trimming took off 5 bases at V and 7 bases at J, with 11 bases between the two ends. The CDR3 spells CASSPMTGGYTF. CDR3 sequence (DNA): TGTGCCAGCAGTCCAATGACCGGTGGCTACACCTTC.

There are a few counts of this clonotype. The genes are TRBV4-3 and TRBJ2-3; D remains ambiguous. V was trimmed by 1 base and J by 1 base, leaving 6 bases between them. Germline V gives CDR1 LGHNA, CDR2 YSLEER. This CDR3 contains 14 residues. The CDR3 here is CASSQGSGTDTQYF. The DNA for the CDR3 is TGCGCCAGCAGCCAAGGGTCGGGCACAGATACGCAGTATTTT.

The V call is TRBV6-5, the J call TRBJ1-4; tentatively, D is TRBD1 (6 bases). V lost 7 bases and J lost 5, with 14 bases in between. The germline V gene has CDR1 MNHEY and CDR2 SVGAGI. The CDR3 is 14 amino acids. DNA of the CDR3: TGTGCCAGCAACCCGGGACACAAGAATGAAAAACTGTTTTTT. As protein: CASNPGHKNEKLFF.

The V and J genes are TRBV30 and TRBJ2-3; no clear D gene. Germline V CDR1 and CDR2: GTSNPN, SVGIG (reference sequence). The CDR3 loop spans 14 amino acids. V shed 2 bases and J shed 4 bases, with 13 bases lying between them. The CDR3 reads CAWSRNSGADTQYF. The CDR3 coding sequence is TGTGCCTGGAGTCGAAATAGTGGGGCAGATACGCAGTATTTT.

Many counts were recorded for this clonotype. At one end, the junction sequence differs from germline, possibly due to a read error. This CDR3 is CASSSAGSSYNEQFF. The DNA of the CDR3 is TGCGCCAGCTCCTCCGCAGGAAGCTCCTACAATGAGCAGTTCTTC. V and J are TRBV7-3 and TRBJ2-1; D is unresolved. There are 15 residues in the CDR3. Germline CDR1 and CDR2: SGHTA and FQGTGA.

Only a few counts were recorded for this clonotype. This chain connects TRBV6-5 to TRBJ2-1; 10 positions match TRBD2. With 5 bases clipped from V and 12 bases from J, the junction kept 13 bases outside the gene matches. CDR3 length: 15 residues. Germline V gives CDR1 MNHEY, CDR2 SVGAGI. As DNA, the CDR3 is TGTGCCAGCAGTCCCAGACTAGCGGGTTTCGTCGGGCAGTTCTTC. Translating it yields CASSPRLAGFVGQFF.

CDR3 in amino acids: CASSSLNGSGGRKDTQYF. In DNA form, the CDR3 reads TGTGCCAGCAGCTCCCTTAACGGTAGCGGGGGTCGCAAAGATACGCAGTATTTT. The chain carries TRBV7-9 and TRBJ2-3, with 9 bases matching TRBD2. The germline CDR1 and CDR2 sequences are SEHNR and FQNEAQ (reference sequence). The trim removed 4 bases at V and 5 bases at J, leaving 16 bases unmatched. This CDR3 has 18 residues. The whole variable domain, remainder taken from reference TRBV7-9 and TRBJ2-3, is DTGVSQNPRHKITKRGQNVTFRCDPISEHNRLYWYRQTLGQGPEFLTYFQNEAQLEKSRLLSDRFSAERPKGSFSTLEIQRTEQGDSAMYLCASSSLNGSGGRKDTQYFGPGTRLTVL.

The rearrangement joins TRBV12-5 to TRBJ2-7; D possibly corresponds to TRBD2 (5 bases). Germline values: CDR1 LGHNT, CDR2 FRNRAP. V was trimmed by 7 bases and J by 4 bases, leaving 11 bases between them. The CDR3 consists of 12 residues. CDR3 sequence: CASALERYEQYF. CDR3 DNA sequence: TGTGCTAGTGCCCTGGAGCGGTACGAGCAGTACTTC.

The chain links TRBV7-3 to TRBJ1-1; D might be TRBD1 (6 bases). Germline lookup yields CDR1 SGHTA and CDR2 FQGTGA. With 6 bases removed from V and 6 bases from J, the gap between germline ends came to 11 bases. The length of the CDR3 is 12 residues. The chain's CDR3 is CASSTGGPEAFF. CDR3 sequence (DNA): TGTGCCAGCAGTACCGGGGGGCCTGAAGCTTTCTTT.

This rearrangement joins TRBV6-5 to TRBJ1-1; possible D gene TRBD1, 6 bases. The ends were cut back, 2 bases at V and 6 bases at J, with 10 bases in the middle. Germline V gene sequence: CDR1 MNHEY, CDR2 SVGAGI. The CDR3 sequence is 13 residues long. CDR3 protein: CASSYNRAAEAFF. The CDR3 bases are TGTGCCAGCAGTTACAACAGGGCGGCTGAAGCTTTCTTT.

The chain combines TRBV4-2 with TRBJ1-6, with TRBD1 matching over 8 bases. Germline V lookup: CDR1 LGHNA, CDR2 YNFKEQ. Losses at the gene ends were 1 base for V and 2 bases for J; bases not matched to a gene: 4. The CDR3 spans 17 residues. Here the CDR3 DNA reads TGTGCCAGCAGCCAAGGGGGACAGGACACCTATAATTCACCCCTCCACTTT. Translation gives CASSQGGQDTYNSPLHF.

The CDR3, as DNA: TGCGCCAGCAGCTTGGGTGCGGAGCAGTTCTTC. This codes for CASSLGAEQFF. The rearrangement uses TRBV5-1 and TRBJ2-1; D is uncertain. Trimming shortened V by 0 bases and J by 10 bases, and 5 bases separated the two germline ends. The CDR3 covers 11 residues. Germline values: CDR1 SGHRS, CDR2 YFSETQ.

The CDR3 DNA follows: TGTGCCAGCAGCTTGGATTCCGCTACCAGGGGAGGAAGTGATGGCTACACCTTC. It yields the protein CASSLDSATRGGSDGYTF. The J gene is TRBJ1-2, the V gene TRBV5-6; the D gene is possibly TRBD1 (6 bases). This CDR3 region has 18 residues. The germline V gene encodes CDR1 SGHDT and CDR2 YYEEEE. The V gene lost 0 bases and the J gene lost 6 bases, with 24 bases spanning the gap.

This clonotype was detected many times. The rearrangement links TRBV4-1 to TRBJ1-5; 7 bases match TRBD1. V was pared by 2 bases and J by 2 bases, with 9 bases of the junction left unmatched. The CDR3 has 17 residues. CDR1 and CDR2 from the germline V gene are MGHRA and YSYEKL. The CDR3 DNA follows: TGCGCCAGCAGCCAACCGACAGGGACCGGTGGCAATCAGCCCCAGCATTTT. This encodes CASSQPTGTGGNQPQHF.

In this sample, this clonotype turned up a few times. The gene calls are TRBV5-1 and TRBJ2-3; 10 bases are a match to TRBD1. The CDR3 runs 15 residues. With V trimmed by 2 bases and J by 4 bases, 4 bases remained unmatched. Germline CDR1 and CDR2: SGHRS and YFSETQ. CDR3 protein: CASSLGTGDADTQYF. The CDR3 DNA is TGCGCCAGCAGCTTAGGGACAGGGGACGCAGATACGCAGTATTTT.

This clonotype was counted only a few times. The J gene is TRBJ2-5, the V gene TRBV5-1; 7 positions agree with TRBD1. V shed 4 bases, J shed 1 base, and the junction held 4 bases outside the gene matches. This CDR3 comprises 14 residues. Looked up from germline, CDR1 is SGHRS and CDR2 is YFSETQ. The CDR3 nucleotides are TGCGCCAGCAGCATGGGACAGACCCAAGAGACCCAGTACTTC. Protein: CASSMGQTQETQYF.

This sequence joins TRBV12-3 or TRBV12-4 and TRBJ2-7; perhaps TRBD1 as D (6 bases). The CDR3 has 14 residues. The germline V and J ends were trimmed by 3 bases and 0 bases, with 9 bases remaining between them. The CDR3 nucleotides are TGTGCCAGCAGTTTGCAGGGGTTCTCCTACGAGCAGTACTTC. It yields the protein CASSLQGFSYEQYF.

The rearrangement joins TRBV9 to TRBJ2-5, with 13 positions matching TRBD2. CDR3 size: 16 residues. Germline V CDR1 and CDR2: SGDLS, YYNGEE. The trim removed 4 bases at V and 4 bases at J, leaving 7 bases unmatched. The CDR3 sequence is CASSSRTSGSLETQYF. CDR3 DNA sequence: TGTGCCAGCAGCTCAAGGACTAGCGGGAGCTTAGAGACCCAGTACTTC.

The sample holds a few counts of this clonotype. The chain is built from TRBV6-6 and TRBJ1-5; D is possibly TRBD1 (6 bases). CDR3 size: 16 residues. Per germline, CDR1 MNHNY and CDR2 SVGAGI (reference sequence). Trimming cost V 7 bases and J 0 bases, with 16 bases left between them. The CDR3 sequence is CASTYRVADSNQPQHF. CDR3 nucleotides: TGTGCCAGCACCTACAGGGTTGCGGATAGCAATCAGCCCCAGCATTTT.

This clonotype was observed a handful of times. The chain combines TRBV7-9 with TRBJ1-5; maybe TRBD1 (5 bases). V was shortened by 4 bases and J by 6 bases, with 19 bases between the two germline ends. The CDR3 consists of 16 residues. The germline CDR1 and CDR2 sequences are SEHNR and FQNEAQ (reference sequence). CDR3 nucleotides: TGTGCCAGCAGCTCTGGGCAGGGAACGCGGGGTCAGCCCCAGCATTTT. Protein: CASSSGQGTRGQPQHF.

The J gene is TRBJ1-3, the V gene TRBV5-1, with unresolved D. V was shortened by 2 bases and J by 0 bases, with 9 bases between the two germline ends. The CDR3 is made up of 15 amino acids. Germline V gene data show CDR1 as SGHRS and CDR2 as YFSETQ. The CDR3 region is CASSFEAYSGNTIYF. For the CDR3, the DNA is TGCGCCAGCAGCTTCGAGGCGTACTCTGGAAACACCATATATTTT.

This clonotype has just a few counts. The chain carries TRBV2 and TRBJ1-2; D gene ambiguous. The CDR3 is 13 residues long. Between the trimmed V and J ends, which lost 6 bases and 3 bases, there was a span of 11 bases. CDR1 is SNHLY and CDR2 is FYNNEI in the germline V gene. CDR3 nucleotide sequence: TGTGCCAGCAGGACGGACGGCTACTATGGCTACACCTTC. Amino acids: CASRTDGYYGYTF.

In nucleotides, the CDR3 is TGTGCCAGCAGTTCGACTAGTACCGGGGAGCTGTTTTTT. It specifies CASSSTSTGELFF. The chain combines TRBV6-2 or TRBV6-3 with TRBJ2-2; possibly TRBD2 for D (6 bases). This CDR3 is built from 13 residues. The germline gives CDR1 MNHEY, CDR2 SVGEGT. V lost 4 bases to trimming and J lost 5 bases, with 8 bases between them.

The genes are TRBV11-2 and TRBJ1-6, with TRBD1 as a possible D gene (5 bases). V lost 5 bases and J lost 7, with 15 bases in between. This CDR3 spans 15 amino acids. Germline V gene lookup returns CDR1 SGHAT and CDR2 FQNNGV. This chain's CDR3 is CASSQHPGGNSPLHF. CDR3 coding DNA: TGTGCCAGCAGCCAACACCCGGGGGGAAATTCACCCCTCCACTTT. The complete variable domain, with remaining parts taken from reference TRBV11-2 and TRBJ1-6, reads EAGVAQSPRYKIIEKRQSVAFWCNPISGHATLYWYQQILGQGPKLLIQFQNNGVVDDSQLPKDRFSAERLKGVDSTLKIQPAKLEDSAVYLCASSQHPGGNSPLHFGNGTRLTVT.

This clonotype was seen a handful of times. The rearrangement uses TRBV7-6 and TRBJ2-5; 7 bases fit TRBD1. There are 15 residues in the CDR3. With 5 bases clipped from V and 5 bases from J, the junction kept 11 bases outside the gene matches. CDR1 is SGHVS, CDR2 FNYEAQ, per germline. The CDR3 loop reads CASSDYRGAAETQYF. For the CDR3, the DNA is TGTGCCAGCAGCGACTACAGGGGTGCGGCCGAGACCCAGTACTTC.

The CDR3 loop reads CASGQFVADTQYF. The CDR3 region has the DNA TGTGCCAGCGGACAGTTCGTGGCAGATACGCAGTATTTT. The V and J genes are TRBV6-5 and TRBJ2-3; tentative D call: TRBD1 (6 bases). V lost 8 bases and J 4 bases, leaving 13 bases between the germline ends. CDR3 length: 13 amino acids. In germline, CDR1 is MNHEY, CDR2 SVGAGI.

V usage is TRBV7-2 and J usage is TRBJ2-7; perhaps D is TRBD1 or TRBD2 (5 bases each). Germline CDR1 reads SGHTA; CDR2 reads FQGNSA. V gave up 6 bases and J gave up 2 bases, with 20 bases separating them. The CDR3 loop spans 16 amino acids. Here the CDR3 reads CASSPRSGTSTYEQYF. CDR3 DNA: TGTGCCAGCAGTCCCCGCTCGGGGACCTCTACCTACGAGCAGTACTTC.

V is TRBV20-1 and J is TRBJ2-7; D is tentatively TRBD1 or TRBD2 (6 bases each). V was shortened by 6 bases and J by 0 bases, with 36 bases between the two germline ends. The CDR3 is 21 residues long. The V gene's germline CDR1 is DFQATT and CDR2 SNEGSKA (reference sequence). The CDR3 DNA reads TGCAGTGCCCCATCGGGGGCGGGAAGGCAAACTGAGGGCTTTAGCTCCTACGAGCAGTACTTC. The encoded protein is CSAPSGAGRQTEGFSSYEQYF.

The CDR3 spells CASSPRLSTGSYEQYF. The CDR3 bases are TGTGCCAGTAGTCCGAGGCTCTCGACGGGCTCCTACGAGCAGTACTTC. This rearrangement joins TRBV19 to TRBJ2-7; no definite D call. This CDR3 comprises 16 residues. Germline CDR1 reads LNHDA; CDR2 reads SQIVND (reference sequence). Trimming took off 5 bases at V and 0 bases at J, with 17 bases between the two ends.